The 32 T cell receptor beta chains presented below share a single source sample, sequenced in a study of Graves' ophthalmopathy and Graves' hyperthyroidism. The sequenced template was RNA, covering the TCR beta CDR3 region. Second-round multiplex PCR followed a first-round RT-PCR using HTBI primers. TCRdb independently ran MiXCR on the multiplex PCR reads; one entry per CDR3 protein. The sample has over 450,000 distinct CDR3 sequences; approximately 15% are singletons. The sequencing input was blood. The origin of the receptors is a woman aged 25-40 years with Graves' ophthalmopathy.

This clonotype has at least ten counts. This chain uses TRBV28 with TRBJ1-1, with D perhaps TRBD1 (5 bases). The length of the CDR3 is 15 residues. The germline V and J ends were trimmed by 5 bases and 1 base, with 14 bases remaining between them. Per the germline V gene, CDR1 is MDHEN and CDR2 is SYDVKM. The CDR3 region is CASSATGTPNTEAFF. The CDR3 DNA reads TGTGCCAGCAGTGCGACCGGGACGCCGAACACTGAAGCTTTCTTT.

At least ten counts were recorded for this clonotype. V gene TRBV2 combines with J gene TRBJ1-5; D perhaps matches TRBD1 (6 bases). This CDR3 is built from 12 residues. Looked up from germline, CDR1 is SNHLY and CDR2 is FYNNEI. V lost 6 bases, J lost 7 bases, and 10 bases lay in between. CDR3 nucleotides: TGTGCCAGCAGACAGGGCGGCCAGCCCCAGCATTTT. Residues: CASRQGGQPQHF.

This clonotype was observed at least ten times. V usage is TRBV30 and J usage is TRBJ2-7; tentative D call: TRBD1 (5 bases). Germline lookup yields CDR1 GTSNPN and CDR2 SVGIG (reference sequence). This CDR3 contains 13 residues. The V end was cut by 2 bases, the J end by 2 bases, with 10 bases between. CDR3 DNA: TGTGCCTGGAGTCTCGACAGAACCTACGAGCAGTACTTC. Translation gives CAWSLDRTYEQYF.

This clonotype was found many times. The junction and the germline gene differ at one end; a read error may be behind it. In DNA, the CDR3 is TGCGCCAGCAGCACGTGGGGGAACACTGAAGCTTCCTTT. It translates to CASSTWGNTEASF. This rearrangement joins TRBV5-1 to TRBJ1-1; perhaps TRBD1 as D (5 bases). CDR3 length: 13 amino acids. The germline V gene encodes CDR1 SGHRS and CDR2 YFSETQ.

This clonotype was seen repeatedly, ten times or more. This chain uses TRBV19 with TRBJ2-6, with 9 bases fitting TRBD1. The V segment lost 8 bases and the J segment 0 bases; nucleotides outside the gene matches: 8. CDR3 length: 17 residues. Germline V gene sequence: CDR1 LNHDA, CDR2 SQIVND (reference sequence). CDR3 sequence reads: CASRRDRAVSGANVLTF. CDR3 sequence (DNA): TGTGCCAGTCGGCGGGACAGGGCCGTCTCTGGGGCCAACGTCCTGACTTTC.

This clonotype was detected a few times. The J gene is TRBJ1-1, the V gene TRBV10-3; 8 bases fit TRBD1. The germline gives CDR1 ENHRY, CDR2 SYGVKD. The CDR3 is 18 residues long. J gave up 0 bases and V 2 bases, and 11 bases lay outside the gene matches. CDR3 residues: CAISERGQGSSLNTEAFF. Written as DNA, the CDR3 is TGTGCCATCAGTGAGCGAGGACAGGGATCAAGCTTGAACACTGAAGCTTTCTTT.

This clonotype was seen many times. The rearrangement joins TRBV4-2 to TRBJ2-7, with 7 nucleotides matching TRBD2. V dropped 4 bases and J dropped 4; count of bases not matched to a gene: 10. The CDR3 contains 15 residues. The germline CDR1 and CDR2 sequences are LGHNA and YNFKEQ. The CDR3 DNA follows: TGTGCCAGCAGCCTCAGTGGGGGGGGTGATTACGAGCAGTACTTC. Translated, it gives CASSLSGGGDYEQYF.

This clonotype has a count of ten or more. The V gene is TRBV5-1, the J gene TRBJ1-1, with D perhaps TRBD1 (5 bases). V was cut by 0 bases and J by 1 base, with 13 bases left in between. This CDR3 has 16 amino acids. Germline V gives CDR1 SGHRS, CDR2 YFSETQ. The CDR3 sequence is CASSLDRGAGNTEAFF. As DNA, the CDR3 is TGCGCCAGCAGCTTGGATAGGGGCGCTGGGAACACTGAAGCTTTCTTT.

This clonotype has a handful of counts. The chain employs TRBV12-3 or TRBV12-4 and TRBJ2-7, with a weak D call TRBD1 (6 bases). Trimming stripped 6 bases from V and 7 bases from J, with 13 bases between. CDR3 size: 12 residues. The CDR3 DNA reads TGTGCCAGCAGAGCGACAGGCGGAGAGCAGTACTTC. Its protein product is CASRATGGEQYF.

The chain uses TRBV27 and TRBJ2-3; tentatively, D is TRBD2 (6 bases). V shed 8 bases and J shed 6 bases, with 18 bases lying between them. CDR3 length: 14 amino acids. Germline CDR1 MNHEY, CDR2 SMNVEV (reference sequence). CDR3 sequence: CASARGIRGDTQYF. DNA for the CDR3: TGTGCCAGCGCCCGGGGGATTCGGGGGGATACGCAGTATTTT.

This clonotype was seen more than once but under ten times. J is TRBJ1-6 and V is TRBV19, with 7 bases that match TRBD1. CDR3 length: 15 amino acids. Per the germline V gene, CDR1 is LNHDA and CDR2 is SQIVND (reference sequence). With V trimmed by 6 bases and J by 10 bases, 12 bases remained unmatched. The CDR3 loop is CASSIQTGDGSPLHF. DNA for the CDR3: TGTGCCAGTAGCATCCAAACAGGGGACGGATCACCCCTCCACTTT.

In its sample, this clonotype was seen many times. This chain joins TRBV30 and TRBJ1-2; D gene unclear. Germline V gives CDR1 GTSNPN, CDR2 SVGIG (reference sequence). The CDR3 runs to 13 residues. V was shortened by 1 base and J by 6 bases, with 12 bases between the two germline ends. CDR3 protein: CAWSGSQFHGYTF. CDR3 in DNA: TGTGCCTGGAGTGGTAGTCAGTTCCATGGCTACACCTTC. Drawing the rest from reference TRBV30 and TRBJ1-2, the complete variable domain is SQTIHQWPATLVQPVGSPLSLECTVEGTSNPNLYWYRQAAGRGLQLLFYSVGIGQISSEVPQNLSASRPQDRQFILSSKKLLLSDSGFYLCAWSGSQFHGYTFGSGTRLTVV.

Many counts were recorded for this clonotype. The chain couples TRBV6-2 or TRBV6-3 to TRBJ2-2; 8 nucleotides line up with TRBD1. The CDR3 contains 14 residues. Germline CDR1 reads MNHEY; CDR2 reads SVGEGT. Trimming took 6 bases from V and 7 from J; bases not matched to a gene: 7. The CDR3 loop reads CASSLTGGIGELFF. The CDR3 DNA sequence: TGTGCCAGCAGCCTCACAGGGGGAATCGGGGAGCTGTTTTTT.

This clonotype showed up many times. The rearrangement links TRBV6-2 or TRBV6-3 to TRBJ2-7; 10 nucleotides agree with TRBD2. Germline assignment: CDR1 MNHEY and CDR2 SVGEGT. This CDR3 comprises 15 residues. After removal of 0 bases from V and 5 bases from J, the junction contained 4 bases not matched to a gene. The DNA for the CDR3 is TGTGCCAGCAGTTACTCGCTGCTAGCGGGAGACGAGCAGTACTTC. Its translation: CASSYSLLAGDEQYF.

In its sample, this clonotype was seen many times. This chain uses TRBV15 with TRBJ2-7, with 10 bases identical to TRBD1. This CDR3 contains 15 residues. Germline V lookup: CDR1 LNHNV, CDR2 YYDKDF (reference sequence). V shed 3 bases and J 2 bases; nucleotides not matched to a gene: 4. This chain's CDR3 is CATSRRDRGPYEQYF. The CDR3 DNA reads as TGTGCCACCAGCAGGAGGGACAGGGGCCCCTACGAGCAGTACTTC.

The V gene is TRBV12-3 or TRBV12-4, the J gene TRBJ1-1; D remains unclear. The CDR3 length is 11 residues. Between the trimmed V and J ends, which lost 6 bases and 6 bases, there was a span of 8 bases. The CDR3 DNA reads TGTGCCAGCAGGCAGGACCCTGAAGCTTTCTTT. Its protein product is CASRQDPEAFF.

This clonotype was picked up many times. The chain is built from TRBV6-5 and TRBJ2-2; TRBD1 matches at 9 bases. Germline CDR1 and CDR2: MNHEY and SVGAGI. CDR3 length: 16 amino acids. V was pared by 6 bases and J by 7 bases, with 12 bases of the junction left unmatched. The CDR3: CASRPTGTGIIGELFF. The CDR3 DNA sequence: TGTGCCAGCAGACCTACCGGGACAGGGATCATCGGGGAGCTGTTTTTT.

A word on this clonotype: With a much larger clone just one base away, this may be a read error. The gene calls are TRBV5-1 and TRBJ1-1, with TRBD1 identical over 7 bases. CDR1 is SGHRS and CDR2 is YFSETQ in the germline V gene. Losses at the gene ends were 6 bases for V and 1 base for J; bases not matched to a gene: 12. The CDR3 covers 16 residues. CDR3 nucleotide sequence: TGCGCCAGCATCCTACTACAGGGGACCCCGAACACTGAAGCTTTCTTT. Residues: CASILLQGTPNTEAFF.

In its sample, this clonotype was seen many times. This chain uses TRBV20-1 with TRBJ2-7; 8 bases are a match to TRBD2. Unmatched junction bases numbered 9, after V lost 1 base and J lost 4 bases. This CDR3 contains 15 residues. The germline gives CDR1 DFQATT, CDR2 SNEGSKA (reference sequence). The CDR3, as DNA: TGCAGTGCTAGAGTGGCCGGGAGGGCCACTTACGAGCAGTACTTC. This encodes CSARVAGRATYEQYF.

This clonotype was seen at least ten times. The chain carries TRBV5-5 and TRBJ2-7; 11 bases align to TRBD1. The junction had 2 bases not matched to a gene; V was cut back by 0 bases and J by 3 bases. Germline V CDR1 and CDR2: SGHKS, YYEKEE (reference sequence). The CDR3 covers 15 residues. CDR3: CASSLGDRGFYEQYF. The CDR3 DNA follows: TGTGCCAGCAGCTTGGGGGACAGGGGGTTCTACGAGCAGTACTTC.

This clonotype has ten or more counts. CDR3 residues: CATSKEQQNQPQHF. CDR3 nucleotide sequence: TGTGCCACCAGCAAAGAACAGCAAAATCAGCCCCAGCATTTT. The J gene is TRBJ1-5, the V gene TRBV15, with D uncertain. V lost 4 bases to trimming and J lost 4 bases, with 11 bases between them. This CDR3 comprises 14 residues. Germline V gene sequence: CDR1 LNHNV, CDR2 YYDKDF (reference sequence).

Many counts were recorded for this clonotype. The chain uses TRBV28 and TRBJ2-7; D is unclear. V lost 2 bases and J lost 0, with 8 bases in between. This CDR3 comprises 14 residues. Germline assignment: CDR1 MDHEN and CDR2 SYDVKM. The CDR3 region has the DNA TGTGCCAGCAGTTTACGGCACAACTCCTACGAGCAGTACTTC. Translation gives CASSLRHNSYEQYF.

This clonotype was recorded many times. The rearrangement links TRBV24-1 to TRBJ1-3; tentatively, D is TRBD1 (6 bases). Germline assignment: CDR1 KGHDR and CDR2 SFDVKD. The V end was cut by 5 bases, the J end by 4 bases, with 14 bases between. The CDR3 consists of 15 residues. CDR3 protein: CATSAGGSFGNTIYF. CDR3 DNA: TGTGCCACCAGTGCCGGGGGCTCCTTCGGAAACACCATATATTTT.

Many counts were recorded for this clonotype. This chain uses TRBV11-2 with TRBJ1-2; possibly TRBD1 for D (6 bases). Per germline, CDR1 SGHAT and CDR2 FQNNGV. The CDR3 spans 16 residues. V gave up 3 bases and J gave up 7 bases, with 21 bases separating them. The CDR3 here is CASSLVYYRDEAGYTF. The DNA of the CDR3 is TGTGCCAGCAGCTTGGTCTATTACAGGGATGAGGCTGGCTACACCTTC. Combining the CDR3 with reference TRBV11-2 and TRBJ1-2 gives the whole variable domain EAGVAQSPRYKIIEKRQSVAFWCNPISGHATLYWYQQILGQGPKLLIQFQNNGVVDDSQLPKDRFSAERLKGVDSTLKIQPAKLEDSAVYLCASSLVYYRDEAGYTFGSGTRLTVV.

The table lists this clonotype with many counts. This chain links TRBV6-2 or TRBV6-3 with TRBJ1-5; D gene unclear. Germline CDR1 and CDR2: MNHEY and SVGEGT. This CDR3 has 18 residues. The V and J ends lost 2 bases and 0 bases respectively, with 17 bases between them. This chain's CDR3 is CASSYTLSTTDSNQPQHF. In DNA, the CDR3 is TGTGCCAGCAGTTACACACTCTCAACCACAGATAGCAATCAGCCCCAGCATTTT.

This clonotype was recorded many times. The chain employs TRBV10-1 and TRBJ2-7; D is perhaps TRBD2 (6 bases). The ends were cut back, 8 bases at V and 5 bases at J, with 13 bases in the middle. CDR3 size: 12 residues. From germline, CDR1 is WNHNN and CDR2 SYGVQD (reference sequence). The CDR3 spells CASFGSENEQYF. CDR3 in DNA: TGCGCCAGCTTCGGGAGTGAGAACGAGCAGTACTTC.

CDR3 nucleotide sequence: TGTGCCAGCAGTTCAACCCACGATGGGGAATTTAATTCACCCCTCCACTTT. Residues: CASSSTHDGEFNSPLHF. This rearrangement joins TRBV27 to TRBJ1-6; D remains unclear. The CDR3 totals 17 residues. CDR1 and CDR2 (germline): MNHEY, SMNVEV (reference sequence). V shed 4 bases and J shed 6 bases, with 19 bases lying between them.

The chain has TRBV24-1 and TRBJ2-7; the D gene is possibly TRBD2 (6 bases). V dropped 4 bases and J dropped 1 base, with 16 bases sitting between them. CDR3 length equals 16 residues. The germline gives CDR1 KGHDR, CDR2 SFDVKD. The DNA of the CDR3 is TGTGCCACCAGTGACTGGGGAAGCGGAGGGTCCTACGAGCAGTACTTC. It encodes CATSDWGSGGSYEQYF.

This clonotype was seen many times. The J gene is TRBJ1-2, the V gene TRBV2; no reliable D call. CDR1 and CDR2 from the germline V gene are SNHLY and FYNNEI. CDR3 length equals 14 residues. V was clipped by 2 bases and J by 0 bases, with 7 bases between them. DNA of the CDR3: TGTGCCAGCAGTGAAACAGCAACTAACTATGGCTACACCTTC. This gives the protein CASSETATNYGYTF. Together with reference TRBV2 and TRBJ1-2, the CDR3 gives the full variable domain: EPEVTQTPSHQVTQMGQEVILRCVPISNHLYFYWYRQILGQKVEFLVSFYNNEISEKSEIFDDQFSVERPDGSNFTLKIRSTKLEDSAMYFCASSETATNYGYTFGSGTRLTVV.

This clonotype occurred many times. V and J are TRBV30 and TRBJ1-3; D is ambiguous. Per germline, CDR1 GTSNPN and CDR2 SVGIG (reference sequence). V dropped 3 bases and J dropped 0 bases, with 15 bases sitting between them. This CDR3 has 16 amino acids. CDR3 nucleotide sequence: TGTGCCTGGAGACCCACCCGCCTGAGCTCTGGAAACACCATATATTTT. This translates into CAWRPTRLSSGNTIYF.

This clonotype was seen many times. The chain links TRBV12-3 or TRBV12-4 to TRBJ1-5, with D possibly TRBD1 on 5 matching bases. The CDR3 runs to 14 residues. Trimming pared 1 base from V and 2 bases from J, leaving 6 bases between. CDR3 DNA: TGTGCCAGCAGTTTAGGACAGCGCAATCAGCCCCAGCATTTT. Protein sequence: CASSLGQRNQPQHF.

This clonotype was recorded many times. The J gene is TRBJ2-2, the V gene TRBV6-2 or TRBV6-3, with TRBD2 matching over 7 bases. Germline CDR1 MNHEY, CDR2 SVGEGT. The CDR3 runs 13 residues. Trimming at V came to 6 bases and at J to 7 bases, leaving 5 bases not matched to a gene. The CDR3 here is CASRERDVGELFF. In DNA, the CDR3 is TGTGCCAGCAGGGAGCGGGATGTCGGGGAGCTGTTTTTT.